This T cell receptor beta chain was captured in a study of T-cell memory formation after mild COVID-19. TCRdb analysed the 5' RACE reads with MiXCR anew, one entry per CDR3 protein. The sample lists over 450,000 distinct CDR3 sequences, around 21% occurring once. CDR1 and CDR2 from the germline V gene are LGHNA and YNFKEQ. The CDR3 runs 14 residues. Trimming removed 0 bases from V and 7 bases from J, with 12 bases in between. This clonotype was counted only a few times. The receptor was derived from an adult woman who had mild COVID-19 (a few samples of this study predate the infection). Cell type and time point are not known. The sequencing input was PBMCs or a T cell subset sorted from them (not recorded which). This rearrangement joins TRBV4-2 to TRBJ1-1; possible D gene TRBD1, 5 bases. The CDR3 region has the DNA TGTGCCAGCAGCCAAGATCTAGGGGTTGGTGAAGCTTTCTTT. Protein product: CASSQDLGVGEAFF.